The 30 T cell receptor beta chains below were found in one sample sequenced in a study of radiation and T cells in renal cell carcinoma (dated by TCRdb to the early 2020s). The time point label corresponds to: baseline pretreatment blood. The treatment or condition label of this sample denotes: 15 Gy SBRT to primary tumor, nephrectomy 4 weeks later. Libraries were built with the immunoSEQ multiplex PCR assay. The immuneACCESS repertoire file appears here via TCRdb, limited to in-frame rearrangements. These files lack a portion of the clones; in checked studies, under half of the deficit traces to unresolved V genes, and the cause of the others is not known. A total of about 140,000 clones appear in this sample, 70% to 90% of them only once. The top ten clones comprise under 25% of the sample. The material sequenced was blood, taken from a patient whose treatment included radiotherapy and nephrectomy. The receptor source for this set is a woman in her 50s with renal cell carcinoma.

This clone appeared a few times. The chain has TRBV6-4 and TRBJ1-5; D not resolved. CDR3 size: 12 residues. The germline V and J ends were trimmed by 6 bases and 1 base, with 4 bases remaining between them. CDR1 MRHNA and CDR2 SNTAGT come from the germline V gene. Here the CDR3 reads CASRGSNQPQHF. CDR3 coding DNA: TGTGCCAGCAGGGGGAGCAATCAGCCCCAGCATTTT.

The gene calls are TRBV6-5 and TRBJ2-3; TRBD2 aligns across 7 bases. J gave up 4 bases and V 5 bases, and 6 bases lay outside the gene matches. There are 14 residues in the CDR3. Germline V lookup: CDR1 MNHEY, CDR2 SVGAGI. As DNA, the CDR3 is TGTGCCAGCAGTCGACACGGGGGGTCAGATACGCAGTATTTT. Protein product: CASSRHGGSDTQYF.

The rearrangement links TRBV29-1 to TRBJ2-3; no clear D gene. The CDR3 is 16 amino acids. The germline gives CDR1 SQVTM, CDR2 ANQGSEA. Trimming removed 4 bases from V and 0 bases from J, with 17 bases in between. The CDR3 protein is CSVAVLQESSTDTQYF. CDR3 sequence (DNA): TGCAGCGTTGCGGTGCTCCAGGAGTCTAGCACAGATACGCAGTATTTT.

The gene calls are TRBV19 and TRBJ2-7; 8 bases line up with TRBD1. Germline-derived CDR1 and CDR2 are LNHDA and SQIVND (reference sequence). Unmatched junction bases numbered 7, after V lost 6 bases and J lost 3 bases. The CDR3 totals 14 residues. CDR3 protein: CASRERQGYYEQYF. CDR3 DNA: TGTGCCAGTAGGGAACGACAGGGGTACTACGAGCAGTACTTC.

The chain joins TRBV29-1 to TRBJ2-4, with D tentatively TRBD2 (5 bases). V lost 4 bases, J lost 5 bases, and 15 bases lay in between. The CDR3 length is 14 residues. Germline values: CDR1 SQVTM, CDR2 ANQGSEA. DNA for the CDR3: TGCAGCGTTGCGACAAGACTAAAGGAAAACATTCAGTACTTC. This translates into CSVATRLKENIQYF.

The CDR3: CASSLPGGNTEAFF. DNA of the CDR3: TGCGCCAGCAGCTTGCCAGGTGGGAACACTGAAGCTTTCTTT. This chain connects TRBV5-1 to TRBJ1-1; D is unresolved. Per the germline V gene, CDR1 is SGHRS and CDR2 is YFSETQ. CDR3 length equals 14 residues. The V and J ends lost 1 base and 1 base respectively, with 8 bases between them.

The J gene is TRBJ2-2, the V gene TRBV9, with 11 bases aligning to TRBD1. This CDR3 region has 15 residues. Germline CDR1 reads SGDLS; CDR2 reads YYNGEE. Trimming at V came to 4 bases and at J to 6 bases, leaving 5 bases not matched to a gene. The CDR3 DNA reads as TGTGCCAGCAGCTCACCGGGACAGGGGGCCGGGGAGCTGTTTTTT. It codes for CASSSPGQGAGELFF.

The rearrangement links TRBV6-5 to TRBJ2-7; 11 bases match TRBD2. V lost 5 bases and J lost 1; bases outside the gene matches: 4. CDR3 length: 15 residues. Germline CDR1 MNHEY, CDR2 SVGAGI. In DNA, the CDR3 is TGTGCCAGCAGTGGCAGACTAGCGGGGTCCTACGAGCAGTACTTC. Translation: CASSGRLAGSYEQYF.

V and J are TRBV5-1 and TRBJ2-7; 8 nucleotides align to TRBD1. This CDR3 is built from 13 residues. Germline CDR1 is SGHRS and CDR2 is YFSETQ. With 4 bases clipped from V and 4 bases from J, the junction kept 4 bases outside the gene matches. CDR3 in DNA: TGCGCCAGCAGCAAGGACAGGGAGTACGAGCAGTACTTC. Its translation is CASSKDREYEQYF.

The chain carries TRBV11-3 and TRBJ1-1, with 9 bases identical to TRBD1. The CDR3 length is 14 residues. V was clipped by 5 bases and J by 2 bases; unmatched bases: 3. Germline CDR1 and CDR2: SGHNT and YENEEA. CDR3 region: CASSGTGPNTEAFF. As DNA, the CDR3 is TGTGCCAGCAGCGGGACAGGGCCTAACACTGAAGCTTTCTTT.

J is TRBJ2-2 and V is TRBV19; D possibly corresponds to TRBD1 (6 bases). This CDR3 contains 14 residues. Trimming pared 2 bases from V and 5 bases from J, leaving 9 bases between. Germline V CDR1 and CDR2: LNHDA, SQIVND (reference sequence). The CDR3 reads CASSITGITGELFF. The CDR3 DNA follows: TGTGCCAGTAGTATAACAGGGATAACCGGGGAGCTGTTTTTT. Supplemented by reference TRBV19 and TRBJ2-2, the full variable domain reads DGGITQSPKYLFRKEGQNVTLSCEQNLNHDAMYWYRQDPGQGLRLIYYSQIVNDFQKGDIAEGYSVSREKKESFPLTVTSAQKNPTAFYLCASSITGITGELFFGEGSRLTVL.

The chain recombines TRBV5-6 with TRBJ2-7, with a weak D call TRBD1 (5 bases). The CDR3 has 14 residues. The germline CDR1 and CDR2 sequences are SGHDT and YYEEEE. V lost 7 bases, J lost 0 bases, and 14 bases lay in between. The CDR3 spells CASATGAPSYEQYF. In DNA, the CDR3 is TGTGCCAGCGCCACAGGCGCACCCTCCTACGAGCAGTACTTC.

This sequence joins TRBV6-6 and TRBJ1-5; TRBD1 is a possible D gene (6 bases). The V end was cut by 5 bases, the J end by 5 bases, with 19 bases between. Germline V gene sequence: CDR1 MNHNY, CDR2 SVGAGI (reference sequence). The CDR3 runs to 16 residues. In DNA form, the CDR3 reads TGTGCCAGCAGTCCGACACAGGGTCCAAGGGATCAGCCCCAGCATTTT. It is translated as CASSPTQGPRDQPQHF.

The chain links TRBV28 to TRBJ2-7, with TRBD2 as a possible D gene (6 bases). The CDR3 is 14 amino acids. Germline CDR1 MDHEN, CDR2 SYDVKM. Trimming took 2 bases from V and 2 from J, leaving 10 bases between them. CDR3 in amino acids: CASSLVGGAYEQYF. CDR3 nucleotides: TGTGCCAGCAGTTTAGTGGGGGGAGCCTACGAGCAGTACTTC. The full variable domain, in which reference TRBV28 and TRBJ2-7 provide the parts outside the CDR3, is DVKVTQSSRYLVKRTGEKVFLECVQDMDHENMFWYRQDPGLGLRLIYFSYDVKMKEKGDIPEGYSVSREKKERFSLILESASTNQTSMYLCASSLVGGAYEQYFGPGTRLTVT.

This rearrangement joins TRBV5-4 to TRBJ2-7; possibly TRBD2 for D (5 bases). The length of the CDR3 is 13 residues. The germline V gene has CDR1 SGHNT and CDR2 YYREEE (reference sequence). Trimming cost V 5 bases and J 7 bases, with 16 bases left between them. CDR3 in DNA: TGTGCCAGCAGTCCAGAAGGGAGAGGTGAGCAGTACTTC. It encodes CASSPEGRGEQYF.

The chain has TRBV7-9 and TRBJ2-7; 10 positions agree with TRBD1. There are 15 residues in the CDR3. In germline, CDR1 is SEHNR, CDR2 FQNEAQ (reference sequence). With V trimmed by 5 bases and J by 4 bases, 8 bases remained unmatched. The CDR3 DNA reads as TGTGCCAGCAGCCCCGGGACAGGGGTACCTTACGAGCAGTACTTC. It encodes CASSPGTGVPYEQYF.

The rearrangement links TRBV5-1 to TRBJ2-1; D not certain. Germline values: CDR1 SGHRS, CDR2 YFSETQ. The V end lost 4 bases, the J end lost 6 bases, and 11 bases lay between the germline ends. The CDR3 runs to 13 residues. The CDR3 protein is CASSVGQLNEQFF. CDR3 DNA: TGCGCCAGCAGCGTCGGCCAGCTCAATGAGCAGTTCTTC.

The chain uses TRBV5-1 and TRBJ2-3, with TRBD1 identical over 8 bases. The CDR3 extends over 13 amino acids. Germline-derived CDR1 and CDR2 are SGHRS and YFSETQ. J was trimmed by 1 base and V by 6 bases; bases with no gene match: 1. In DNA, the CDR3 is TGCGCCAGCACGGGACAGGGCACAGATACGCAGTATTTT. Its translation is CASTGQGTDTQYF.

This chain joins TRBV5-4 and TRBJ1-2, with 12 bases that match TRBD1. Germline trimming cut 9 bases from V and 7 bases from J; bases unmatched to any gene: 10. The CDR3 is 14 residues long. Germline assignment: CDR1 SGHNT and CDR2 YYREEE (reference sequence). CDR3 amino acids: CATRDRGRGGGYTF. The CDR3 DNA sequence: TGTGCCACCCGGGACAGGGGGCGAGGGGGTGGCTACACCTTC. Full variable domain (remainder filled in from reference TRBV5-4 and TRBJ1-2): ETGVTQSPTHLIKTRGQQVTLRCSSQSGHNTVSWYQQALGQGPQFIFQYYREEENGRGNFPPRFSGLQFPNYSSELNVNALELDDSALYLCATRDRGRGGGYTFGSGTRLTVV.

This clone was found once. The CDR3 protein is CSAILGYEQYF. In DNA, the CDR3 is TGCAGTGCTATCCTTGGCTACGAGCAGTACTTC. V gene TRBV20-1 combines with J gene TRBJ2-7; D uncertain. Germline CDR1 is DFQATT and CDR2 is SNEGSKA (reference sequence). V lost 4 bases, J lost 3 bases, and 7 bases lay in between. There are 11 residues in the CDR3.

The J gene is TRBJ1-3, the V gene TRBV2; no reliable D call. Trimming took off 7 bases at V and 2 bases at J, with 15 bases between the two ends. In germline, CDR1 is SNHLY, CDR2 FYNNEI. The CDR3 has 15 residues. The CDR3 sequence is CASTSPSAPGNTIYF. The CDR3 coding sequence is TGTGCCAGCACCTCTCCCAGTGCCCCTGGAAACACCATATATTTT.

This clone has only one observation. The gene calls are TRBV5-6 and TRBJ2-5, with TRBD2 matching 13 bases. Germline V gene sequence: CDR1 SGHDT, CDR2 YYEEEE. This CDR3 has 15 residues. The V and J ends lost 4 bases and 5 bases, in that order; junction bases with no gene match: 5. CDR3 sequence: CASSRRLAGGETQYF. The CDR3 DNA sequence: TGTGCCAGCAGCCGGAGACTAGCGGGGGGTGAGACCCAGTACTTC. Drawing the rest from reference TRBV5-6 and TRBJ2-5, the complete variable domain is DAGVTQSPTHLIKTRGQQVTLRCSPKSGHDTVSWYQQALGQGPQFIFQYYEEEERQRGNFPDRFSGHQFPNYSSELNVNALLLGDSALYLCASSRRLAGGETQYFGPGTRLLVL.

V usage is TRBV2 and J usage is TRBJ1-4; D uncertain. The CDR3 loop spans 15 amino acids. V was trimmed by 6 bases and J by 6 bases, leaving 17 bases between them. The germline gives CDR1 SNHLY, CDR2 FYNNEI. CDR3 sequence (DNA): TGTGCCAGCAGGTTACTACGGGATGGGTATGAAAAACTGTTTTTT. Its translation: CASRLLRDGYEKLFF.

The V call is TRBV2, the J call TRBJ2-7; 15 bases fit TRBD2. The junction had 8 bases not matched to a gene; V was cut back by 2 bases and J by 3 bases. Germline assignment: CDR1 SNHLY and CDR2 FYNNEI. The CDR3 runs 18 residues. The CDR3 sequence: CASSEWRTSGRESYEQYF. The DNA for the CDR3 is TGTGCCAGCAGTGAATGGCGGACTAGCGGGAGGGAGAGCTACGAGCAGTACTTC. Full variable domain (missing parts from reference TRBV2 and TRBJ2-7): EPEVTQTPSHQVTQMGQEVILRCVPISNHLYFYWYRQILGQKVEFLVSFYNNEISEKSEIFDDQFSVERPDGSNFTLKIRSTKLEDSAMYFCASSEWRTSGRESYEQYFGPGTRLTVT.

This clone was seen a single time. The CDR3 DNA reads as TGTGCCAGCAGCTGGCCGGGACTAGCGGGAAAAGAGACCCAGTACTTC. This encodes CASSWPGLAGKETQYF. The chain couples TRBV7-2 to TRBJ2-5; TRBD2 matches 13 bases. The CDR3 loop spans 16 amino acids. The trim removed 4 bases at V and 3 bases at J, leaving 5 bases unmatched. Germline V gene sequence: CDR1 SGHTA, CDR2 FQGNSA.

In this sample, this clone turned up once. The chain combines TRBV6-6 with TRBJ2-5; weak D call: TRBD2 (5 bases). There are 13 residues in the CDR3. Trimming removed 10 bases at V and 0 bases at J, with 12 bases between. In germline, CDR1 is MNHNY, CDR2 SVGAGI (reference sequence). Here the CDR3 reads CATLPGNQETQYF. The CDR3 DNA follows: TGTGCCACCCTCCCGGGGAACCAAGAGACCCAGTACTTC.

V is TRBV2 and J is TRBJ2-5; no definite D call. The J call may be faulty, since TRBJ2-7 better matches the DNA end. The CDR3 extends over 13 amino acids. Germline V gene data show CDR1 as SNHLY and CDR2 as FYNNEI. The CDR3 loop is CASSEALGYEQYF. CDR3 coding DNA: TGTGCCAGCAGTGAAGCGCTGGGCTACGAGCAGTACTTC.

The gene calls are TRBV6-1 and TRBJ2-7; 8 bases line up with TRBD1. The CDR3 length is 13 residues. CDR1 is MNHNS, CDR2 SASEGT, per germline. J was trimmed by 3 bases and V by 4 bases; bases with no gene match: 2. The CDR3 region has the DNA TGTGCCAGCAGTGTTGACAGGGGCTACGAGCAGTACTTC. It specifies CASSVDRGYEQYF.

The chain couples TRBV7-9 to TRBJ2-6; 7 bases are a match to TRBD1. In germline, CDR1 is SEHNR, CDR2 FQNEAQ (reference sequence). V lost 2 bases to trimming and J lost 0 bases; unmatched junction nucleotides: 4. The CDR3 has 17 residues. As DNA, the CDR3 is TGTGCCAGCAGCTTACCAGGGGGTCCCTCTGGGGCCAACGTCCTGACTTTC. It specifies CASSLPGGPSGANVLTF.

V and J are TRBV7-2 and TRBJ2-7, with TRBD1 as a possible D gene (6 bases). The CDR3 runs 11 residues. Germline V CDR1 and CDR2: SGHTA, FQGNSA. Deletions cut 5 bases from V and 6 bases from J, with 8 bases between. The DNA for the CDR3 is TGTGCCAGCAGCATACAGGGCGAGCAGTACTTC. It encodes CASSIQGEQYF.